This is a list of T cell receptor beta chains from one sample in a study of blood T cell repertoires in COVID-19. The repertoire was sequenced with immunoSEQ multiplex PCR; TCRdb's copy has only in-frame clones and lacks some. The table lists 63,000 or so clones, around 90% of them singletons. Material for sequencing was peripheral blood. Every receptor here comes from a human donor in a cohort sampled during active COVID-19. CDR3s include the opening cysteine and the closing phenylalanine or tryptophan. The D gene is left open where the match is weak. Rows may omit the clone size; those that give it use once, few, many or a size class.

j_call	d_call	clone_size	v_call	cdr3_nt	cdr3_aa
TRBJ1-2	.	few	TRBV5-4	TGTGCCAGCAGCTGGCCAGACAGAAACTATGGCTACACCTTC	CASSWPDRNYGYTF
TRBJ2-7	.	.	TRBV5-5	TGTGCCAGCAGCTTGATTGAGGGCTTTTCCTACGAGCAGTACTTC	CASSLIEGFSYEQYF
TRBJ1-2	.	.	TRBV7-9	TGTGCCAGCAGCTCCCGGGAGGCGGGCCCTGGCTACACCTTC	CASSSREAGPGYTF
TRBJ1-6	.	.	TRBV11-2	TGTGCCAGCAGCTTCGCGACAGGAGGCGATTCACCCCTCCACTTT	CASSFATGGDSPLHF
TRBJ2-1	.	.	TRBV10-2	TGCGCCAGCAGTCCCGAGGCAGGGTACTACAATGAGCAGTTCTTC	CASSPEAGYYNEQFF
TRBJ2-1	.	.	TRBV11-3	TGTGCCAGCAGCCCGGGCGGGCGGTCCTCCTACAATGAGCAGTTCTTC	CASSPGGRSSYNEQFF
TRBJ2-3	TRBD2	.	TRBV7-9	TGTGCCAGCAGCGAGGGACGACTAGCGGCCACAGATACGCAGTATTTT	CASSEGRLAATDTQYF
TRBJ2-5	TRBD1	.	TRBV19	TGTGCCAGTAGTAAAAACAGGGGACCGGAGACCCAGTACTTC	CASSKNRGPETQYF
TRBJ2-2	TRBD1	.	TRBV5-4	TGTGCCAGTGGGACAGGGGCGGGGGTATTGAACACCGGGGAGCTGTTTTTT	CASGTGAGVLNTGELFF
TRBJ1-4	TRBD1	.	TRBV28	TGTGCCAGCAGTGAGCGACAGGGGAACGAAAAACTGTTTTTT	CASSERQGNEKLFF
TRBJ2-1	TRBD2	.	TRBV11-2	TGTGCCAGCAGCTTCACTAGCGGGAGGGGCAATGAGCAGTTCTTC	CASSFTSGRGNEQFF
TRBJ1-4	TRBD1	once	TRBV7-6	TGTGCCAGCAGCTTAGCGCAGGCAGGGGGAGAAAAACTGTTTTTT	CASSLAQAGGEKLFF
TRBJ2-7	TRBD1	.	TRBV7-9	TGTGCCAGCAGCCCGGGACAGCTCTACGAGCAGTACTTC	CASSPGQLYEQYF
TRBJ2-7	.	.	TRBV6-6	TGTGCCAGCAGTTTAGACAGCTACGAGCAGTACTTC	CASSLDSYEQYF
TRBJ2-1	TRBD1	once	TRBV29-1	TGCAGCGTTAACAGGGGCGATGAGCAGTTCTTC	CSVNRGDEQFF
TRBJ2-3	.	once	TRBV9	TGTGCCAGCAGTGACAGGAGGCTAAGCACAGATACGCAGTATTTT	CASSDRRLSTDTQYF
TRBJ2-4	.	.	TRBV3-1/TRBV3-2	TGTGCCAGCAGCCAAGAGAGGGGGGCCAAAAACATTCAGTACTTC	CASSQERGAKNIQYF
TRBJ1-6	.	.	TRBV27	TGTGCCAGCAGTTTCGGGGAAGCCATTTCACCCCTCCACTTT	CASSFGEAISPLHF
TRBJ2-3	.	.	TRBV11-2	TGTGCCAGCAGCTTAGGGACAAACACAGATACGCAGTATTTT	CASSLGTNTDTQYF
TRBJ2-7	.	.	TRBV15	TGTGCCACCAGCAGAGACGGGACAAGGGGTGCCAACTTC	CATSRDGTRGANF
TRBJ2-3	TRBD2	.	TRBV6-5	TGTGCCAGTACGACTAGCGGGGGAAACACAGATACGCAGTATTTT	CASTTSGGNTDTQYF
TRBJ1-2	.	.	TRBV5-1	TGCGCCAGCAGCCTCGACACGAGCTATGGCTACACCTTC	CASSLDTSYGYTF
TRBJ2-3	TRBD2	.	TRBV5-6	TGTGCCAGCAGCTTCCTCCCTCGGGAGGAGGCGCCAGATACGCAGTATTTT	CASSFLPREEAPDTQYF
TRBJ1-1	TRBD1	.	TRBV19	TGTGCCAGTAGTATTCTAAAGGGACAGGGGAGGGCCGAAGCTTTCTTT	CASSILKGQGRAEAFF
TRBJ2-2	TRBD2	.	TRBV11-2	TGTGCCAGCAGCTGGGGGGGATACACCGGGGAGCTGTTTTTT	CASSWGGYTGELFF
TRBJ1-6	.	.	TRBV28	TGTGCCAGCAGTTTAACAGGCCAGGGGCTTAATTCACCCCTCCACTTT	CASSLTGQGLNSPLHF
TRBJ2-1	.	few	TRBV12-1	TGTGCCAGCAGAAAATTCGGGACTAGCGGGAGTAAGGATGAGCAGTTCTTC	CASRKFGTSGSKDEQFF
TRBJ1-2	.	.	TRBV7-9	TGTGCCAGCAGCTTCGGGGGTCATTGGGCTAACTATGGCTACACCTTC	CASSFGGHWANYGYTF
TRBJ2-1	TRBD2	.	TRBV6-1	TGTGCCAGCAGTGCGGGGGGGGCTAGCGGGATTAGGGATGAGCAGTTCTTC	CASSAGGASGIRDEQFF